The next 8 T cell receptor beta chains were all read from a single sample in a study of blood T cell repertoires in COVID-19 (dated by TCRdb to 2018 to 2021). The method was the immunoSEQ multiplex PCR assay. TCRdb holds this immuneACCESS table with in-frame rearrangements only. Some clones are missing; in checked studies, unresolved V genes explain under half, and the rest has no known cause. The table for this sample lists around 300,000 clones; around 90% of them were counted only once. The ten largest account for 1.7% of the sample. Sequencing input: PBMCs or T cells enriched from blood (not recorded which). The receptors stem from a woman in her thirties or forties who had recovered from COVID-19.

This chain uses TRBV7-8 with TRBJ1-1, with D possibly matching TRBD1 (6 bases). The CDR3 sequence is 15 residues long. V gave up 5 bases and J gave up 2 bases, with 15 bases separating them. CDR1 and CDR2 from the germline V gene are SGHVS and FQNEAQ. This chain's CDR3 is CASSPEGHFNTEAFF. For the CDR3, the DNA is TGTGCCAGCAGCCCCGAGGGACATTTTAACACTGAAGCTTTCTTT.

On this clone itself: The sample contains more than one DNA sequence encoding this CDR3. V is TRBV15 and J is TRBJ2-5; a weak D match, TRBD1 (6 bases). Germline CDR1 reads LNHNV; CDR2 reads YYDKDF (reference sequence). Trimming stripped 3 bases from V and 1 base from J, with 6 bases between. This CDR3 is built from 13 residues. The CDR3 protein is CATSRDSQETQYF. The CDR3 nucleotides are TGTGCCACCAGCAGGGACAGCCAAGAGACCCAGTACTTC.

The chain is built from TRBV19 and TRBJ1-2; D not certain. Trimming left V 3 bases short and J 4 bases short, with 12 bases between. The CDR3 is 14 residues long. CDR1 LNHDA and CDR2 SQIVND come from the germline V gene (reference sequence). As DNA, the CDR3 is TGTGCCAGTAGTATCCCGGGTCTCCGCTATGGCTACACCTTC. The encoded protein is CASSIPGLRYGYTF.

The chain employs TRBV7-3 and TRBJ2-2, with D unresolved. The CDR3 consists of 12 residues. Germline V gene sequence: CDR1 SGHTA, CDR2 FQGTGA. V dropped 5 bases and J dropped 3 bases, with 4 bases sitting between them. The CDR3 loop is CASSPYTGELFF. The CDR3 DNA sequence: TGTGCCAGCAGCCCCTACACCGGGGAGCTGTTTTTT.

J is TRBJ1-2 and V is TRBV29-1; possibly TRBD1 for D (5 bases). CDR3 length equals 14 residues. Per germline, CDR1 SQVTM and CDR2 ANQGSEA. The germline V and J ends were trimmed by 4 bases and 4 bases, with 16 bases remaining between them. In DNA form, the CDR3 reads TGCAGCGTTGCACCACTAACAGGATTCTATGGCTACACCTTC. Protein product: CSVAPLTGFYGYTF.

V gene TRBV5-4 combines with J gene TRBJ1-6; TRBD1 matches at 7 bases. Germline-derived CDR1 and CDR2 are SGHNT and YYREEE (reference sequence). V shed 4 bases and J 6 bases; nucleotides not matched to a gene: 4. The CDR3 runs 14 residues. The CDR3 reads CASSIGGGNSPLHF. The CDR3 region has the DNA TGTGCCAGCAGCATAGGGGGCGGTAATTCACCCCTCCACTTT.

This rearrangement joins TRBV7-2 to TRBJ2-5; 7 nucleotides agree with TRBD1. The V and J ends lost 4 bases and 3 bases, in that order; junction bases with no gene match: 5. The CDR3 contains 14 residues. The germline V gene encodes CDR1 SGHTA and CDR2 FQGNSA. The CDR3 spells CASSSNRGKETQYF. CDR3 DNA sequence: TGTGCCAGCAGCTCAAACAGGGGTAAAGAGACCCAGTACTTC.

This clone was detected once. The chain has TRBV5-1 and TRBJ1-2; possible D gene TRBD1, 6 bases. The CDR3 sequence is 15 residues long. Germline CDR1 SGHRS, CDR2 YFSETQ. V was clipped by 3 bases and J by 7 bases, with 19 bases between them. The chain's CDR3 is CASSSAPNRDSGYTF. CDR3 coding DNA: TGCGCCAGCAGCTCGGCCCCAAACAGGGATAGTGGCTACACCTTC.